The T cell receptor beta chain under discussion was sequenced for a study of T cells in localized non-small cell lung cancer. The CDR3 is made up of 15 amino acids. CDR1 is SGHTA and CDR2 is FQGNSA in the germline V gene. The V end lost 1 base, the J end lost 0 bases, and 8 bases lay between the germline ends. General observations from the study: Because researchers sequenced only one region of the tumor, heterogeneity is still possible.

About this clone: Its matching antigen is unknown.

TCRdb's table, derived via immunoSEQ multiplex PCR, lists solely in-frame clones and lacks some. This table holds under 40,000 clones, roughly 87% found once. The sequence was collected from a male donor aged 60 or older with stage III squamous cell lung carcinoma. The gene calls are TRBV7-2 and TRBJ2-3; D not resolved. Sample: peripheral blood, taken before any cancer treatment. DNA of the CDR3: TGTGCCAGCAGCTTAGTAGGGTGGAGCACAGATACGCAGTATTTT. Translating it yields CASSLVGWSTDTQYF.